This T cell receptor beta chain was sequenced in a study of cytomegalovirus exposure and HLA in healthy donors. Findings and caveats of the study: First-cohort TCR clusters tended to co-occur in the approximately 130 validation repertoires, a later analysis found.

Of note for this clone: Its specificity is not known.

The method was immunoSEQ multiplex PCR; TCRdb's version includes in-frame clones alone and lacks a portion of them. Seen here are a few hundred thousand clones, roughly 87% observed once, and the top ten hold approximately 3.1%. This CDR3 has 15 amino acids. CDR1 is LNHDA, CDR2 SQIVND, per germline (reference sequence). Trimming removed 7 bases from V and 6 bases from J; junction bases left unmatched: 11. V is TRBV19 and J is TRBJ2-7, with TRBD2 identical over 11 bases. The sequenced sample was PBMCs. This TCR was recovered from a woman in her 30s in good health and CMV-seronegative. The CDR3 nucleotides are TGTGCCAGTATGCCGGATAGCGGGAGGGCAGGCGAGCAGTACTTC. As protein: CASMPDSGRAGEQYF.